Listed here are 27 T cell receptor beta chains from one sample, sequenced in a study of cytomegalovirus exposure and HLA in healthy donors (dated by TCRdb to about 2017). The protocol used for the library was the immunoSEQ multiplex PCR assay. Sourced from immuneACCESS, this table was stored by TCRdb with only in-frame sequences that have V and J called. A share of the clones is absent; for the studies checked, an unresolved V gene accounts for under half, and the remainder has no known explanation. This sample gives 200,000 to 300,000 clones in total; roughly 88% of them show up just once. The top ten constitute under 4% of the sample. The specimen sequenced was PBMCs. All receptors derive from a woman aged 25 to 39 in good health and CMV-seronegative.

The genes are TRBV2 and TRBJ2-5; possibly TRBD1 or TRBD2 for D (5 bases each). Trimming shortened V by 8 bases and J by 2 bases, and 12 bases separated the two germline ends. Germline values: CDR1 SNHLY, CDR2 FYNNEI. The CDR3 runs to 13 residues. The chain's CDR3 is CASDRDGQETQYF. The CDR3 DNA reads TGTGCCAGCGACCGGGACGGACAAGAGACCCAGTACTTC. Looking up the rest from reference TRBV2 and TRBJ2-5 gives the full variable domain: EPEVTQTPSHQVTQMGQEVILRCVPISNHLYFYWYRQILGQKVEFLVSFYNNEISEKSEIFDDQFSVERPDGSNFTLKIRSTKLEDSAMYFCASDRDGQETQYFGPGTRLLVL.

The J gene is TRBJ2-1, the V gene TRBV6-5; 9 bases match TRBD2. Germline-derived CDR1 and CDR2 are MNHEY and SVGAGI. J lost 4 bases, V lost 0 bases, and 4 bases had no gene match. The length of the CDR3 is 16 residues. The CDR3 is CASSYSAGGGYNEQFF. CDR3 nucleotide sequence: TGTGCCAGCAGTTACTCTGCGGGGGGGGGTTACAATGAGCAGTTCTTC.

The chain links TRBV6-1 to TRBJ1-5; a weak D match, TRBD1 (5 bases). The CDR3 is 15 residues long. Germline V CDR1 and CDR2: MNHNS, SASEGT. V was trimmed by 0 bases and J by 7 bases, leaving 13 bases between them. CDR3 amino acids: CASSEAPRPGQPQHF. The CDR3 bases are TGTGCCAGCAGTGAAGCCCCCCGGCCAGGGCAGCCCCAGCATTTT.

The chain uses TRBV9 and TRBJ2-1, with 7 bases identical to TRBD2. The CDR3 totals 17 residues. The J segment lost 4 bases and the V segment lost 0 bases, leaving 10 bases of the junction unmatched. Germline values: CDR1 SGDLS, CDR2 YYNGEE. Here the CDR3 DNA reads TGTGCCAGCAGCGTAGGGGCTGGGGCGGGAGATTACAATGAGCAGTTCTTC. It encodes CASSVGAGAGDYNEQFF. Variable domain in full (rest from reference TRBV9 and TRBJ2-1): DSGVTQTPKHLITATGQRVTLRCSPRSGDLSVYWYQQSLDQGLQFLIQYYNGEERAKGNILERFSAQQFPDLHSELNLSSLELGDSALYFCASSVGAGAGDYNEQFFGPGTRLTVL.

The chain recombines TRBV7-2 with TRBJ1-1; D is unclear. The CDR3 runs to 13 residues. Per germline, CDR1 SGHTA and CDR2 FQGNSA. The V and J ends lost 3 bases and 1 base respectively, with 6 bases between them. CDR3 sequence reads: CASSFLTNTEAFF. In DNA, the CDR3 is TGTGCCAGCAGCTTCCTCACGAACACTGAAGCTTTCTTT.

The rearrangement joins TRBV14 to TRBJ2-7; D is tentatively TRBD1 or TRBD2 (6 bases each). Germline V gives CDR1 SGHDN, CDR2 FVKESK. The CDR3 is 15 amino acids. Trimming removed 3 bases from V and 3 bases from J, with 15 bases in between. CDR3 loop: CASSHPRDNLYEQYF. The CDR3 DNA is TGTGCCAGCAGCCATCCGCGGGACAACCTCTACGAGCAGTACTTC.

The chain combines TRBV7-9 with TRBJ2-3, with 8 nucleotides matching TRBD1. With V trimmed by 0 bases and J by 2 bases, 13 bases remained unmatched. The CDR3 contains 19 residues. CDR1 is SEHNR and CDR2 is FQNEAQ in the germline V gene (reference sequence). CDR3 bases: TGTGCCAGCAGCTTAGCCCAGGGGGCTGGAGCCGACCCCACAGATACGCAGTATTTT. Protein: CASSLAQGAGADPTDTQYF.

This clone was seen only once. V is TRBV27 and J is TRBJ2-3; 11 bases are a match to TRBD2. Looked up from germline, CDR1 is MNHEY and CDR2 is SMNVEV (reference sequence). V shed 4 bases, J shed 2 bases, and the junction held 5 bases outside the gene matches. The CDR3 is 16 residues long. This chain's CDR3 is CASSSSGLAVTDTQYF. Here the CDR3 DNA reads TGTGCCAGCAGTTCCTCGGGACTAGCGGTCACAGATACGCAGTATTTT.

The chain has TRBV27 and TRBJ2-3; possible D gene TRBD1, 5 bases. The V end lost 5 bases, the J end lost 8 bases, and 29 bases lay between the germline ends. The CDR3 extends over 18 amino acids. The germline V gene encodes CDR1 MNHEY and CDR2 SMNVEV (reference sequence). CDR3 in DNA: TGTGCCAGCAGTCCCCAGATCGGACAAAAGGGTTGGTCAGGTACGCAGTATTTT. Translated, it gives CASSPQIGQKGWSGTQYF.

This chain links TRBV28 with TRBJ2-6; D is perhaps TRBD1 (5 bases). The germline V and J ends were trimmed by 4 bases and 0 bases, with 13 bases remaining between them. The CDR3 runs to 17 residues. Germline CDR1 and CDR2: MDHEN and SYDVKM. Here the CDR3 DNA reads TGTGCCAGCAGTTCCGTACTGGGGCTCTCTGGGGCCAACGTCCTGACTTTC. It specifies CASSSVLGLSGANVLTF.

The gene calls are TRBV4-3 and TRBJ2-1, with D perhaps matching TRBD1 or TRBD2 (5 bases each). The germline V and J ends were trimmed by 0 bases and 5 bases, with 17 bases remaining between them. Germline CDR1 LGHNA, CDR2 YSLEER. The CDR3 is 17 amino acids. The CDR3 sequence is CASSQDPYGTGHNEQFF. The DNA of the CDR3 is TGCGCCAGCAGCCAAGACCCATACGGGACCGGTCACAATGAGCAGTTCTTC.

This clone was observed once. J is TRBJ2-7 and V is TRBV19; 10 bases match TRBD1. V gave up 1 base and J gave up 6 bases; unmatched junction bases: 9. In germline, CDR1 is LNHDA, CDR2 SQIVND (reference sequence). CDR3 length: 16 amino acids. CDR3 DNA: TGTGCCAGTAGTATAGGGGACAGGGGACTTAACCCCGAGCAGTACTTC. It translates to CASSIGDRGLNPEQYF.

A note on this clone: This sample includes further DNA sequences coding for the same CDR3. CDR3 coding DNA: TGCGCCAGCAGCTTGGTGGGCGGCGAGACCCAGTACTTC. Its protein is CASSLVGGETQYF. The rearrangement joins TRBV5-1 to TRBJ2-5; D unclear. Germline CDR1 SGHRS, CDR2 YFSETQ. Trimming took 0 bases from V and 5 from J, leaving 8 bases between them. The CDR3 runs to 13 residues.

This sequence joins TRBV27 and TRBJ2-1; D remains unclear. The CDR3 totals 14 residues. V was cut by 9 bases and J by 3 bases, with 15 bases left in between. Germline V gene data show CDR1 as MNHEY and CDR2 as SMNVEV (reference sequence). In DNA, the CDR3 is TGTGCCAGTTCAGGAATGGCTTTCTACAATGAGCAGTTCTTC. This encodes CASSGMAFYNEQFF.

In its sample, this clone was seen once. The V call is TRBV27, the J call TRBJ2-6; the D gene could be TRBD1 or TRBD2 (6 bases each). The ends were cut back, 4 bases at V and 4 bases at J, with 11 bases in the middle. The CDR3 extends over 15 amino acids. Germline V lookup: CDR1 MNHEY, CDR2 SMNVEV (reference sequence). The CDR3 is CASSSRGPGANVLTF. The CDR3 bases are TGTGCCAGCAGTTCCCGGGGGCCAGGGGCCAACGTCCTGACTTTC.

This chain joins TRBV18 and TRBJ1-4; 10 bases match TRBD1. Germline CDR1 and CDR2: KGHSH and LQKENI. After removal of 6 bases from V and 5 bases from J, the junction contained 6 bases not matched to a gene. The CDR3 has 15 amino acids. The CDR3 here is CASSNGQGVNEKLFF. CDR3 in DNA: TGTGCCAGCTCCAACGGACAGGGGGTAAATGAAAAACTGTTTTTT.

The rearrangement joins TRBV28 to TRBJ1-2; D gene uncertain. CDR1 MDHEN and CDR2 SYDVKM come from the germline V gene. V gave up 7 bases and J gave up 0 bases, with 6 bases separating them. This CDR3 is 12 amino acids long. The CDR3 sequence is CASIGANYGYTF. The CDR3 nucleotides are TGTGCCAGCATCGGGGCTAACTATGGCTACACCTTC.

CDR3 DNA sequence: TGTGCCAGCAGTTTCGGGGACAGCCCTAGCACAGATACGCAGTATTTT. The encoded protein is CASSFGDSPSTDTQYF. V usage is TRBV6-5 and J usage is TRBJ2-3; 7 bases align to TRBD1. This CDR3 region has 16 residues. J gave up 0 bases and V 4 bases, and 7 bases lay outside the gene matches. Germline V gene data show CDR1 as MNHEY and CDR2 as SVGAGI.

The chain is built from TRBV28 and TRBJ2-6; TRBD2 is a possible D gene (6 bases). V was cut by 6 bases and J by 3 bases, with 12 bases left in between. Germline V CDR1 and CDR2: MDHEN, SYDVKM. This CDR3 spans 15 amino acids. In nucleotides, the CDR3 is TGTGCCAGCAGCCCCTTGGGGGGTGGGGCCAACGTCCTGACTTTC. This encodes CASSPLGGGANVLTF.

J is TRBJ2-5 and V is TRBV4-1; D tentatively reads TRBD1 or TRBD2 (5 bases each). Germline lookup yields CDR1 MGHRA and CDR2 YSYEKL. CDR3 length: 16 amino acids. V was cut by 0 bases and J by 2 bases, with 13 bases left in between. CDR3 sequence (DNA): TGCGCCAGCAGCCAAGACGCAGGGAGCAATCAAGAGACCCAGTACTTC. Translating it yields CASSQDAGSNQETQYF.

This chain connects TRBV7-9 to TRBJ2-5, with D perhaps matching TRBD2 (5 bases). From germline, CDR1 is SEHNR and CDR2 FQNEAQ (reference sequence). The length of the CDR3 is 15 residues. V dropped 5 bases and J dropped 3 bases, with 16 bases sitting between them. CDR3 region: CASSGWQEREETQYF. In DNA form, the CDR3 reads TGTGCCAGCAGCGGCTGGCAGGAGAGGGAAGAGACCCAGTACTTC. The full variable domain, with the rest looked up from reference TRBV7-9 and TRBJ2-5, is DTGVSQNPRHKITKRGQNVTFRCDPISEHNRLYWYRQTLGQGPEFLTYFQNEAQLEKSRLLSDRFSAERPKGSFSTLEIQRTEQGDSAMYLCASSGWQEREETQYFGPGTRLLVL.

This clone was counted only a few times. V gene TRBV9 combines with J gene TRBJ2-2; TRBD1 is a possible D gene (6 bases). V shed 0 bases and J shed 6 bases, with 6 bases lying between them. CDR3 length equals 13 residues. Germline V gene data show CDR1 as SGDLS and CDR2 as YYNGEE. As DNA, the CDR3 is TGTGCCAGCAGCGTAGAGGGGGCCGGGGAGCTGTTTTTT. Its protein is CASSVEGAGELFF.

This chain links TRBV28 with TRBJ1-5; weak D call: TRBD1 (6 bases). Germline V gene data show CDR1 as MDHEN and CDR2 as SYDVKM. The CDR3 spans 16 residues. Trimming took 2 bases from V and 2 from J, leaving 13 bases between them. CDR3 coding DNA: TGTGCCAGCAGTTTAACGGGGGCGCGAGGCAATCAGCCCCAGCATTTT. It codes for CASSLTGARGNQPQHF.

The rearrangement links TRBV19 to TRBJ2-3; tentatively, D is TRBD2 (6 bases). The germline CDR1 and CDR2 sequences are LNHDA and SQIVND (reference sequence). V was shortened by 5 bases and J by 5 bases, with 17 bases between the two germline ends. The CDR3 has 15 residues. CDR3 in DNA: TGTGCCAGTAGTGCCAGGGCGCCCGGGGGAGATACGCAGTATTTT. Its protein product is CASSARAPGGDTQYF.

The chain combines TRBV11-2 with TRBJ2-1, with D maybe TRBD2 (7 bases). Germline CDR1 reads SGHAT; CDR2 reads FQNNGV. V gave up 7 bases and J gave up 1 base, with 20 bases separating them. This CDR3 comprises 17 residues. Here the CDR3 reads CASKRGAGVSSYNEQFF. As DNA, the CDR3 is TGTGCCAGCAAAAGGGGGGCGGGAGTGAGTTCCTACAATGAGCAGTTCTTC.

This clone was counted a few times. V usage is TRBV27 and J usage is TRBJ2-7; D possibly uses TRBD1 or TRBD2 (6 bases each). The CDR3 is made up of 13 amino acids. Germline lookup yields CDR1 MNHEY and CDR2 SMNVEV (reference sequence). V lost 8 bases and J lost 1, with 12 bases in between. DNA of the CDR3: TGTGCCAGCTCGCAGGGGACTTCCTACGAGCAGTACTTC. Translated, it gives CASSQGTSYEQYF.

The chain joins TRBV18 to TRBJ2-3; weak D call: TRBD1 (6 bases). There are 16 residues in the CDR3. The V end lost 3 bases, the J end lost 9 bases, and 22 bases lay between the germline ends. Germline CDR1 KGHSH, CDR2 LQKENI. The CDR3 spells CASSPKNTGYSTTQYF. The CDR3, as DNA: TGTGCCAGCTCACCGAAGAACACAGGGTATTCTACAACGCAGTATTTT.